This T cell receptor beta chain was sequenced in a study of T cell clonality in common variable immunodeficiency. Worth noting for this clone: The CDR3 end lies 3 residues beyond the end of the read and is filled in from the germline J gene.

The CDR3 consists of 14 residues. Looked up from germline, CDR1 is LNHDA and CDR2 is SQIVND (reference sequence). With V trimmed by 4 bases and J by 7 bases, 7 bases remained unmatched. Measured with immunoSEQ multiplex PCR; TCRdb has only the in-frame clones, and not every one. The repertoire consists of 40,000 to 55,000 clones, none detected only once. The chain combines TRBV19 with TRBJ1-5; 7 positions match TRBD1. The material sequenced was peripheral blood mononuclear cells. The TCR originated in a person aged 18-70 years in good health. CDR3 protein: CASSTRQGGQPQHF. The covered CDR3 bases are TGTGCCAGTAGTACTCGACAGGGAGGGCAGCCC.